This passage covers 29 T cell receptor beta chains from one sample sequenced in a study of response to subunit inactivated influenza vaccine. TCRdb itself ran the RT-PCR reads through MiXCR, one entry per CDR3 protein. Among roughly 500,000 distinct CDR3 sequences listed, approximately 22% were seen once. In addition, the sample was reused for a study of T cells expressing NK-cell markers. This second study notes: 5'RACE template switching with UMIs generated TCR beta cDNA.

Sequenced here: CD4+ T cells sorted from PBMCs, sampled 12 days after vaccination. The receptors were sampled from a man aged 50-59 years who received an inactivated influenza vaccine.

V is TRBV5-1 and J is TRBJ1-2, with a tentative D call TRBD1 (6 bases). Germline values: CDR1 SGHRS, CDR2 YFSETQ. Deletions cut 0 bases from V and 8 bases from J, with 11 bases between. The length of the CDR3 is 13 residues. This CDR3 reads CASSLGTARGYTF. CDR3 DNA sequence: TGCGCCAGCAGCTTGGGGACAGCAAGAGGCTACACCTTC.

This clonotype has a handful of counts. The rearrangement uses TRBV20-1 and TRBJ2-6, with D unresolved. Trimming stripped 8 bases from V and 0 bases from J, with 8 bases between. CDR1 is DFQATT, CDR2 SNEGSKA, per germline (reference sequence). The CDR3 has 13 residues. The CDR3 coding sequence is TGCAGTCCCCTTAGCTCTGGGGCCAACGTCCTGACTTTC. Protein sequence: CSPLSSGANVLTF.

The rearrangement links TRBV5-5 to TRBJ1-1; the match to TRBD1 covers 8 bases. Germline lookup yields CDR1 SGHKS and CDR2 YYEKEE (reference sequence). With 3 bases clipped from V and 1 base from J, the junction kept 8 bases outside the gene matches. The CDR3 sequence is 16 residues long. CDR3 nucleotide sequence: TGTGCCAGCAGCTCCCTGTCGGGGACAGGGAACACTGAAGCTTTCTTT. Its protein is CASSSLSGTGNTEAFF.

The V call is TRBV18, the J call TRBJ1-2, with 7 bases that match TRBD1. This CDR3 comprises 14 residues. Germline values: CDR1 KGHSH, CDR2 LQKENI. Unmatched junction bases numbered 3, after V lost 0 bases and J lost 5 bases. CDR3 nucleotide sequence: TGTGCCAGCTCACCACCGTGGGACAGTTATGGCTACACCTTC. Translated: CASSPPWDSYGYTF.

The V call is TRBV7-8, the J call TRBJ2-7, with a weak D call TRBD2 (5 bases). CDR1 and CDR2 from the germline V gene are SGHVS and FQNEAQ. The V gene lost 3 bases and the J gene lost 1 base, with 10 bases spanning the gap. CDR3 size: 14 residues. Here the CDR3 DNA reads TGTGCCAGCAGCTTCACGGAGGTGTCCTACGAGCAGTACTTC. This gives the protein CASSFTEVSYEQYF.

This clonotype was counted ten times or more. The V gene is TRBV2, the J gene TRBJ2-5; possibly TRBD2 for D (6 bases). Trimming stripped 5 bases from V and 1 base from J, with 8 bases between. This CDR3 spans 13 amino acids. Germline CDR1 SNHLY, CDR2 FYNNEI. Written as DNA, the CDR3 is TGTGCCAGCAGTTCCGGGGGCCAAGAGACCCAGTACTTC. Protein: CASSSGGQETQYF.

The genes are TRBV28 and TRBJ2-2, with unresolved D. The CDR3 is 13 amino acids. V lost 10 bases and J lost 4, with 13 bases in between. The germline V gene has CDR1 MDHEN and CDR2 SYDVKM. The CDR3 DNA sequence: TGTGCCATCGCGACAACCCCCACCGGGGAGCTGTTTTTT. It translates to CAIATTPTGELFF.

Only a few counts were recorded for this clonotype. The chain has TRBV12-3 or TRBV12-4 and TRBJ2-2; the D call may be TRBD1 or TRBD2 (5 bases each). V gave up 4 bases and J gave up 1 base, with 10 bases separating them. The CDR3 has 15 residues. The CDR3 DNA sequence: TGTGCCAGCAGTTCGGGGCAGCAGAACACCGGGGAGCTGTTTTTT. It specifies CASSSGQQNTGELFF.

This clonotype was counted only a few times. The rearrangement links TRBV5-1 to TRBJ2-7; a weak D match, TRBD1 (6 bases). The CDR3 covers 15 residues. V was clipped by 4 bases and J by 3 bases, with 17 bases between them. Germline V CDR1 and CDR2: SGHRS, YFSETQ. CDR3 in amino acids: CASSGQSLGGYEQYF. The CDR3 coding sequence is TGCGCCAGCAGCGGGCAGTCCTTAGGGGGCTACGAGCAGTACTTC.

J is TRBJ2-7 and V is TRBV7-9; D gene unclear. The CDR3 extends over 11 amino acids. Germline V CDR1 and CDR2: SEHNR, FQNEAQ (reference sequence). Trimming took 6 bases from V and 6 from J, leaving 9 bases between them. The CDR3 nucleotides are TGTGCCAGCAGAGGATATGCCGAGCAGTACTTC. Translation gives CASRGYAEQYF.

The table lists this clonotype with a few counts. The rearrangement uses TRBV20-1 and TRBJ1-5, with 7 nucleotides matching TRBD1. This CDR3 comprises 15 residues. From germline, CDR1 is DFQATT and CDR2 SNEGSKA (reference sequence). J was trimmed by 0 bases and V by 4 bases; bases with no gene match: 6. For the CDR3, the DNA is TGCAGTGCTAAGCAACAGGGGATTAGCAATCAGCCCCAGCATTTT. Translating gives CSAKQQGISNQPQHF.

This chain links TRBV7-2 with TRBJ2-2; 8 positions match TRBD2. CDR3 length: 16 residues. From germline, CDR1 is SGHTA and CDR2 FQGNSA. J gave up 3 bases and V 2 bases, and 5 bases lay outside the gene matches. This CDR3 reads CASSLTGTRDTGELFF. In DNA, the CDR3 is TGTGCCAGCAGCTTAACCGGGACTAGGGACACCGGGGAGCTGTTTTTT.

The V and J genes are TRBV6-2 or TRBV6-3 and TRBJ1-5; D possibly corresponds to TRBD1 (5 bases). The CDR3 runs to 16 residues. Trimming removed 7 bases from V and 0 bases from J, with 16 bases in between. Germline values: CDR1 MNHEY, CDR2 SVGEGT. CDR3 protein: CASTGAIGSSNQPQHF. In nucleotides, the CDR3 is TGTGCCAGCACCGGGGCTATTGGAAGTAGCAATCAGCCCCAGCATTTT.

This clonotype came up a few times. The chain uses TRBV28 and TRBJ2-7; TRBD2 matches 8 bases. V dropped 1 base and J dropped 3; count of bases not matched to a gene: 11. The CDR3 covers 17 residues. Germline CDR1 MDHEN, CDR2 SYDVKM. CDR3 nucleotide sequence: TGTGCCAGCAGTTTATTTGTTGCGACTAGCGTTCTCTACGAGCAGTACTTC. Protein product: CASSLFVATSVLYEQYF.

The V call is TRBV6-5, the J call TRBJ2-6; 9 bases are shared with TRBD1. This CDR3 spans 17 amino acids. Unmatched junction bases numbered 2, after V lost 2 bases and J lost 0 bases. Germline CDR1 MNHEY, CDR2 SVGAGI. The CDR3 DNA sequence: TGTGCCAGCAGTTACAAGGACAGGGGCTCTGGGGCCAACGTCCTGACTTTC. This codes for CASSYKDRGSGANVLTF.

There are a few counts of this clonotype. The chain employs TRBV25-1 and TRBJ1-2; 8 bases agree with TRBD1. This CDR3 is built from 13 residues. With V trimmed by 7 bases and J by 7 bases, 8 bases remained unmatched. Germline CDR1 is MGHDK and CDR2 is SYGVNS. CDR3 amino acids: CASMAGGFTGYTF. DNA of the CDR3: TGTGCCAGCATGGCAGGGGGCTTTACTGGCTACACCTTC.

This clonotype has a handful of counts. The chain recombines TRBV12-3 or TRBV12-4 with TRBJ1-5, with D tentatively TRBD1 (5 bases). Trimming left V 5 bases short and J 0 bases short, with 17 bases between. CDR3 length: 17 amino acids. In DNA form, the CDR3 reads TGTGCCAGCAGTGCCCGGACGGGGGACTATAGCAATCAGCCCCAGCATTTT. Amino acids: CASSARTGDYSNQPQHF.

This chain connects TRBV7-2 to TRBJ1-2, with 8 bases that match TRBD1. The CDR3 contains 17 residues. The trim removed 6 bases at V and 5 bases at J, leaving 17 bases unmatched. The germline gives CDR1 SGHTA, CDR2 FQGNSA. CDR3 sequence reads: CASRPGTGSPNYYGYTF. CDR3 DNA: TGTGCCAGCAGGCCTGGGACAGGAAGCCCTAACTATTATGGCTACACCTTC.

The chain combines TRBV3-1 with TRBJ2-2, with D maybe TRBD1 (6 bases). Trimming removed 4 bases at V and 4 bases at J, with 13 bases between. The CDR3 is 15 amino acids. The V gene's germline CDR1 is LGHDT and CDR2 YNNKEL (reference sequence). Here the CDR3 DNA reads TGTGCCAGCAGCCCCCAGGGGAGCTCCACCGGGGAGCTGTTTTTT. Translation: CASSPQGSSTGELFF.

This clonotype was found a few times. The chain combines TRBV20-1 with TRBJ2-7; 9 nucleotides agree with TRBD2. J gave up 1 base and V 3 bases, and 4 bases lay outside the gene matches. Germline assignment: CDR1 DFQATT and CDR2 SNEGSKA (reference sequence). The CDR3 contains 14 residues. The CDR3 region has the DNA TGCAGTGCTAGTGTAAGCGGGGGGTCCTACGAGCAGTACTTC. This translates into CSASVSGGSYEQYF.

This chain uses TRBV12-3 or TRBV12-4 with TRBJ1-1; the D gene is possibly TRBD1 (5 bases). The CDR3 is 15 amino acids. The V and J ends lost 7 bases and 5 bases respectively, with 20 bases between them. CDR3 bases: TGTGCCAGCACTCGACCTGGGGCTCGAACAACTGAAGCTTTCTTT. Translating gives CASTRPGARTTEAFF.

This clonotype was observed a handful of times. CDR3 loop: CASSLAPTRDEQFF. Here the CDR3 DNA reads TGCGCCAGCAGCTTGGCGCCCACCCGGGATGAGCAGTTCTTC. The chain combines TRBV5-1 with TRBJ2-1; no firm D call. V gave up 0 bases and J gave up 8 bases, with 12 bases separating them. This CDR3 spans 14 amino acids. Germline V lookup: CDR1 SGHRS, CDR2 YFSETQ.

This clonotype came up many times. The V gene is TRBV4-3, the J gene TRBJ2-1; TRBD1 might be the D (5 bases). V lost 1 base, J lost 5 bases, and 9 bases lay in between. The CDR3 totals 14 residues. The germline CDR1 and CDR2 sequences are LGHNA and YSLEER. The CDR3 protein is CASSQVDRNNEQFF. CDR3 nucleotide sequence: TGCGCCAGCAGCCAAGTCGACAGAAACAATGAGCAGTTCTTC.

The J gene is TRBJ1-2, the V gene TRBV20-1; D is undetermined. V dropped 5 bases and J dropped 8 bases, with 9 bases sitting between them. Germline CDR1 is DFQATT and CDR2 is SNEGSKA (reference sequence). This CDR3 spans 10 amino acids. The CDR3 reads CSAPRPGYTF. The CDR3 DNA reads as TGCAGTGCTCCCCGCCCGGGCTACACCTTC.

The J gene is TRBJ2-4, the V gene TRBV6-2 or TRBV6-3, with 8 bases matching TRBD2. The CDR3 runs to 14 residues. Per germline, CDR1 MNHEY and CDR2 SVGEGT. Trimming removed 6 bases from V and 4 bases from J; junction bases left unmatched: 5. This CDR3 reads CASRPGGGKNIQYF. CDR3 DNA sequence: TGTGCCAGCAGACCGGGGGGGGGGAAAAACATTCAGTACTTC.

In DNA, the CDR3 is TGTGCCAGCAGCCAGAGGGGGTTGTCCTACAATGAGCAGTTCTTC. Encoded protein: CASSQRGLSYNEQFF. The V gene is TRBV3-1, the J gene TRBJ2-1, with D possibly being TRBD1 (6 bases). V lost 3 bases and J lost 1, with 10 bases in between. Germline values: CDR1 LGHDT, CDR2 YNNKEL (reference sequence). CDR3 length equals 15 residues.

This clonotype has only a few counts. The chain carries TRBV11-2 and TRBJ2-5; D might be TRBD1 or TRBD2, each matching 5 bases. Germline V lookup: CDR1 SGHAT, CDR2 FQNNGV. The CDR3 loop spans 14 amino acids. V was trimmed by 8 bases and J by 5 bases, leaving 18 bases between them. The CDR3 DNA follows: TGTGCCAGCGCACGGGACGGAGGTGGGGAGACCCAGTACTTC. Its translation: CASARDGGGETQYF.

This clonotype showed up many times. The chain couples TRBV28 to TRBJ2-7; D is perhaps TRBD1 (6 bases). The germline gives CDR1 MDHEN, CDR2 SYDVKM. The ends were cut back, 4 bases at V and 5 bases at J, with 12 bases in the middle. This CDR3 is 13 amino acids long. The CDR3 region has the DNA TGTGCCAGCAGTTCAAACAGGGTCCACGAGCAGTACTTC. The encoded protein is CASSSNRVHEQYF.

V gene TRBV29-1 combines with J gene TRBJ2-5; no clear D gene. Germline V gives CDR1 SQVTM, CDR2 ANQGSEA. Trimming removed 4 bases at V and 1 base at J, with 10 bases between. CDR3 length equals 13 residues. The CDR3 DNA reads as TGCAGCGTTGCCCTTCGTTCCCAAGAGACCCAGTACTTC. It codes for CSVALRSQETQYF.